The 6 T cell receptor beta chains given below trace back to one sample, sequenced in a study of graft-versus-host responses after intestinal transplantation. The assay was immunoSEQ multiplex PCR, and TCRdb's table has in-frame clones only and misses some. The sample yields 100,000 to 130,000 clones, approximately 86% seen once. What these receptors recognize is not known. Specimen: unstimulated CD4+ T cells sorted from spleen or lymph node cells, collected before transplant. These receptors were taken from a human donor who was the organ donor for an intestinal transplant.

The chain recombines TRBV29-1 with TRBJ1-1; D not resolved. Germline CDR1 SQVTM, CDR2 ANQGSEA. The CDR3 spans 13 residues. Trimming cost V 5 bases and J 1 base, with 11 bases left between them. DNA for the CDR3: TGCAGCGTTTTCCCTCGGGGGAACACTGAAGCTTTCTTT. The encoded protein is CSVFPRGNTEAFF.

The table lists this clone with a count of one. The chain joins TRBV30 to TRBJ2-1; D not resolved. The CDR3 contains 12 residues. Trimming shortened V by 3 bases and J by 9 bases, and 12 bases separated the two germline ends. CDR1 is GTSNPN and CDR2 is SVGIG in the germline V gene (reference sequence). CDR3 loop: CAWSRIAGEQFF. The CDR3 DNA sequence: TGTGCCTGGAGCCGCATAGCCGGTGAGCAGTTCTTC.

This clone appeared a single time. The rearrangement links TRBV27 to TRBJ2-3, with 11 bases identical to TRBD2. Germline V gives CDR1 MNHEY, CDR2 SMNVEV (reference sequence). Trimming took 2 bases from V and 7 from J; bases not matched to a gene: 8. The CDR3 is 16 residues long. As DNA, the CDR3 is TGTGCCAGCAGTTTAGCTGATAGCGGGAGGGCCTATACGCAGTATTTT. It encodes CASSLADSGRAYTQYF.

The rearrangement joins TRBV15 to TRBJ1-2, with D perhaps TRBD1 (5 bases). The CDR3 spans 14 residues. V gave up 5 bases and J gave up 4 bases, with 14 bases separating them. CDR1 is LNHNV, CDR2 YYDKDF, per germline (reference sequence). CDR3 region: CATSLSGTGYGYTF. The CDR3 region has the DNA TGTGCCACCAGCCTCTCCGGGACGGGCTATGGCTACACCTTC.

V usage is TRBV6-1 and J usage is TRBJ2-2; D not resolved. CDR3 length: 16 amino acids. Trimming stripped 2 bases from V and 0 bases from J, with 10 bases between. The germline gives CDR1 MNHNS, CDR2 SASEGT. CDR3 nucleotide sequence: TGTGCCAGCAGTGAAAATATGTGGGCGAACACCGGGGAGCTGTTTTTT. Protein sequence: CASSENMWANTGELFF.

The CDR3: CASRTGQSTEAFF. DNA of the CDR3: TGTGCCAGCAGGACGGGGCAATCCACTGAAGCTTTCTTT. The chain employs TRBV6-5 and TRBJ1-1, with D maybe TRBD1 (5 bases). Deletions cut 6 bases from V and 4 bases from J, with 12 bases between. Germline values: CDR1 MNHEY, CDR2 SVGAGI. The CDR3 sequence is 13 residues long.